The next 20 T cell receptor beta chains were all read from a single sample in a study of CD8 T cells in ankylosing spondylitis. TCRdb passed the 5' RACE reads through MiXCR, listing each CDR3 protein once. The table has approximately 110,000 distinct CDR3 sequences, around 24% seen once; the top ten hold about 12%. The sample was synovial fluid, either unsorted or a sorted T cell fraction (not recorded which). The source of these receptors is a male donor with ankylosing spondylitis.

This clonotype has a count of ten or more. The rearrangement uses TRBV11-2 and TRBJ2-2; D possibly corresponds to TRBD2 (5 bases). The germline V gene encodes CDR1 SGHAT and CDR2 FQNNGV. The CDR3 contains 14 residues. V gave up 5 bases and J gave up 7 bases, with 14 bases separating them. The CDR3 spells CASSLRTVGGELFF. CDR3 sequence (DNA): TGTGCCAGCAGCCTGCGGACTGTTGGCGGGGAGCTGTTTTTT. Full variable domain (outside the CDR3, taken from reference TRBV11-2 and TRBJ2-2): EAGVAQSPRYKIIEKRQSVAFWCNPISGHATLYWYQQILGQGPKLLIQFQNNGVVDDSQLPKDRFSAERLKGVDSTLKIQPAKLEDSAVYLCASSLRTVGGELFFGEGSRLTVL.

This clonotype was seen more than once but under ten times. The chain links TRBV3-1 to TRBJ2-7; no clear D gene. The germline V and J ends were trimmed by 2 bases and 2 bases, with 10 bases remaining between them. This CDR3 contains 14 residues. Germline CDR1 is LGHDT and CDR2 is YNNKEL (reference sequence). The CDR3 region is CASSQYGRPYEQYF. In nucleotides, the CDR3 is TGTGCCAGCAGCCAATACGGACGGCCCTACGAGCAGTACTTC.

This clonotype was seen more than once but under ten times. The CDR3, as DNA: TGTGCCAGCAGCGGTGGGACATTGTCTTTCTTT. Translated, it gives CASSGGTLSFF. The chain uses TRBV2 and TRBJ1-1; weak D call: TRBD1 (6 bases). CDR3 length equals 11 residues. Trimming took 6 bases from V and 12 from J, leaving 14 bases between them. Germline values: CDR1 SNHLY, CDR2 FYNNEI.

This clonotype was picked up many times. The chain joins TRBV5-1 to TRBJ2-1, with TRBD2 identical over 7 bases. The J segment lost 8 bases and the V segment lost 3 bases, leaving 8 bases of the junction unmatched. Germline values: CDR1 SGHRS, CDR2 YFSETQ. There are 14 residues in the CDR3. CDR3 residues: CASSSPSGSDEQFF. CDR3 coding DNA: TGCGCCAGCAGCTCCCCTAGCGGCAGCGATGAGCAGTTCTTC.

This chain connects TRBV19 to TRBJ2-1; TRBD1 aligns across 8 bases. This CDR3 contains 14 residues. The germline gives CDR1 LNHDA, CDR2 SQIVND (reference sequence). The V gene end was trimmed by 4 bases and the J gene end by 7 bases; junction bases not matched to a gene: 6. The CDR3 sequence is CASSSGQGRNEQFF. The CDR3 nucleotides are TGTGCCAGTAGTAGCGGACAGGGTAGGAATGAGCAGTTCTTC. The full variable domain, in which reference TRBV19 and TRBJ2-1 provide the parts outside the CDR3, is DGGITQSPKYLFRKEGQNVTLSCEQNLNHDAMYWYRQDPGQGLRLIYYSQIVNDFQKGDIAEGYSVSREKKESFPLTVTSAQKNPTAFYLCASSSGQGRNEQFFGPGTRLTVL.

This clonotype was seen only a few times. V gene TRBV18 combines with J gene TRBJ1-3; D ambiguous. The germline gives CDR1 KGHSH, CDR2 LQKENI. V gave up 6 bases and J gave up 0 bases, with 9 bases separating them. CDR3 length: 14 amino acids. The DNA for the CDR3 is TGTGCCAGCTCCCTGGCCAACTCTGGAAACACCATATATTTT. Translating gives CASSLANSGNTIYF.

The gene calls are TRBV3-1 and TRBJ1-5; D might be TRBD1 (5 bases). The V gene's germline CDR1 is LGHDT and CDR2 YNNKEL (reference sequence). V lost 1 base and J 5 bases, leaving 6 bases between the germline ends. The CDR3 is 13 residues long. CDR3 sequence: CASSQGQHQPQHF. The CDR3 nucleotides are TGTGCCAGCAGCCAAGGACAGCATCAGCCCCAGCATTTT.

This clonotype has only one observation. The chain recombines TRBV5-5 with TRBJ2-1; D is unresolved. This CDR3 contains 15 residues. CDR1 and CDR2 (germline): SGHKS, YYEKEE (reference sequence). The V end lost 4 bases, the J end lost 0 bases, and 11 bases lay between the germline ends. CDR3 residues: CASSPSASSYNEQFF. CDR3 DNA sequence: TGTGCCAGCAGCCCCTCGGCCAGCTCCTACAATGAGCAGTTCTTC.

The chain combines TRBV12-3 or TRBV12-4 with TRBJ2-5; D ambiguous. The CDR3 contains 13 residues. Trimming pared 6 bases from V and 5 bases from J, leaving 13 bases between. CDR3 nucleotides: TGTGCCAGCAGCCCTACCCCTATCGAGACCCAGTACTTC. It translates to CASSPTPIETQYF.

CDR3 loop: CSARGHGETQYF. The CDR3, as DNA: TGCAGTGCTAGAGGCCACGGGGAGACCCAGTACTTC. The chain employs TRBV20-1 and TRBJ2-5; no firm D call. The CDR3 sequence is 12 residues long. The V gene lost 1 base and the J gene lost 5 bases, with 8 bases spanning the gap. Germline CDR1 and CDR2: DFQATT and SNEGSKA (reference sequence).

The rearrangement links TRBV20-1 to TRBJ1-1; perhaps TRBD1 as D (5 bases). V lost 2 bases to trimming and J lost 1 base, with 11 bases between them. Germline loops: CDR1 DFQATT, CDR2 SNEGSKA (reference sequence). The CDR3 consists of 14 residues. The CDR3 sequence is CSARPDSSNTEAFF. CDR3 coding DNA: TGCAGTGCTAGACCCGACAGCTCGAACACTGAAGCTTTCTTT.

The chain has TRBV5-1 and TRBJ2-2; 8 bases line up with TRBD1. Germline V lookup: CDR1 SGHRS, CDR2 YFSETQ. This CDR3 comprises 16 residues. The ends lost 2 bases at V and 3 bases at J; junction bases unmatched: 6. CDR3 DNA sequence: TGCGCCAGCAGCTTCGGGACAGGAATCTACACCGGGGAGCTGTTTTTT. Its translation: CASSFGTGIYTGELFF.

This rearrangement joins TRBV10-3 to TRBJ2-1; D might be TRBD1 or TRBD2, each matching 5 bases. Germline loops: CDR1 ENHRY, CDR2 SYGVKD. V dropped 0 bases and J dropped 10 bases, with 16 bases sitting between them. The CDR3 is 15 residues long. The CDR3 nucleotides are TGTGCCATCAGTGAGTCGGGACCGATTATCTCGGAGCAGTTCTTC. It encodes CAISESGPIISEQFF.

The chain is built from TRBV7-9 and TRBJ2-3, with D maybe TRBD2 (6 bases). CDR1 SEHNR and CDR2 FQNEAQ come from the germline V gene (reference sequence). The CDR3 extends over 15 amino acids. The V end was cut by 6 bases, the J end by 2 bases, with 15 bases between. The CDR3 spells CASSRRRDPTDTQYF. CDR3 DNA sequence: TGTGCCAGCAGTCGTAGGCGGGACCCCACAGATACGCAGTATTTT.

The chain links TRBV20-1 to TRBJ2-3; no clear D. Germline CDR1 and CDR2: DFQATT and SNEGSKA (reference sequence). Trimming took 2 bases from V and 3 from J, leaving 0 bases between them. This CDR3 region has 10 residues. CDR3 sequence: CSARTDTQYF. CDR3 in DNA: TGCAGTGCTAGAACAGATACGCAGTATTTT.

This clonotype appeared many times. CDR3 coding DNA: TGCAGTGCTAGAGCCCCCGGACAGAACAATCAGCCCCAGCATTTT. Its translation: CSARAPGQNNQPQHF. The chain couples TRBV20-1 to TRBJ1-5; TRBD1 might be the D (6 bases). Germline V lookup: CDR1 DFQATT, CDR2 SNEGSKA (reference sequence). Trimming removed 1 base from V and 3 bases from J, with 13 bases in between. CDR3 length: 15 residues.

This chain connects TRBV4-2 to TRBJ1-5; tentatively, D is TRBD1 (6 bases). Trimming pared 1 base from V and 1 base from J, leaving 8 bases between. The CDR3 is 15 residues long. Per the germline V gene, CDR1 is LGHNA and CDR2 is YNFKEQ. The chain's CDR3 is CASSQVRGSNQPQHF. Here the CDR3 DNA reads TGTGCCAGCAGCCAAGTGAGGGGGAGCAATCAGCCCCAGCATTTT.

This clonotype was detected a few times. This chain uses TRBV20-1 with TRBJ1-1; unclear D gene. Trimming took off 4 bases at V and 2 bases at J, with 8 bases between the two ends. The germline CDR1 and CDR2 sequences are DFQATT and SNEGSKA (reference sequence). The CDR3 is 12 amino acids. The CDR3 region is CSATRANTEAFF. The CDR3, as DNA: TGCAGTGCTACCCGGGCTAACACTGAAGCTTTCTTT.

This clonotype was found many times. The CDR3 bases are TGCAGCGTGGGGGAGACAGGGTGGGACACTGAAGCTTTCTTT. Translated, it gives CSVGETGWDTEAFF. The V and J genes are TRBV29-1 and TRBJ1-1; 7 nucleotides agree with TRBD1. J lost 3 bases, V lost 6 bases, and 10 bases had no gene match. The CDR3 has 14 residues. CDR1 and CDR2 from the germline V gene are SQVTM and ANQGSEA.

The V call is TRBV6-1, the J call TRBJ2-3, with 13 nucleotides matching TRBD2. The V gene end was trimmed by 5 bases and the J gene end by 5 bases; junction bases not matched to a gene: 7. This CDR3 has 16 residues. Germline V gene lookup returns CDR1 MNHNS and CDR2 SASEGT. Here the CDR3 DNA reads TGTGCCAGCAGTCCACTAGCGGGAGGGATAAGAGATACGCAGTATTTT. This translates into CASSPLAGGIRDTQYF.